The text below deals with one T cell receptor (beta chain). The sample is drawn from a study of control samples from healthy donors and cancer patients. Germline CDR1 SGHNT, CDR2 YYREEE (reference sequence). Trimming took 4 bases from V and 7 from J, leaving 27 bases between them. The CDR3 has 17 residues. Profiling relied on immunoSEQ multiplex PCR, and the TCRdb table lists in-frame clones only, not all of them. The sample has approximately 120,000 clones; roughly 87% are singletons. This receptor was taken from a man younger than 35 in good health. Sample: blood. The rearrangement links TRBV5-4 to TRBJ2-7, with a possible D match to TRBD2 (6 bases). Written as DNA, the CDR3 is TGTGCCAGCAGCACACGGCCCCTAGCGACACGGTCGGGGGAGCAGTACTTC. This codes for CASSTRPLATRSGEQYF.